The T cell receptor (beta chain) described here comes from a study of radiation and T cells in renal cell carcinoma. Sequenced by immunoSEQ multiplex PCR; TCRdb stores in-frame clones only, minus some. The sample records 130,000 to 150,000 clones, approximately 86% being singletons. The time point denotes: blood 4 weeks post-SBRT, at nephrectomy. This sample's treatment: 15 Gy SBRT to primary tumor, nephrectomy 4 weeks later. There are a few counts of this clone. The junction had 6 bases not matched to a gene; V was cut back by 0 bases and J by 8 bases. Germline loops: CDR1 SGHAT, CDR2 FQNNGV. The CDR3 is made up of 14 amino acids.

V usage is TRBV11-2 and J usage is TRBJ1-2; 7 bases match TRBD1. This sequence originates from a woman between 45 and 60 years old with renal cell carcinoma. The sequenced sample was blood, obtained from a patient whose treatment included radiotherapy and nephrectomy. The CDR3 coding sequence is TGTGCCAGCAGCTTAGAGAGACAGGGCGGGGGCTACACCTTC. This sequence encodes CASSLERQGGGYTF.